Below are 17 T cell receptor beta chains sequenced from a single sample in a study of blood T cell repertoires in COVID-19. Assay: immunoSEQ multiplex PCR; the TCRdb copy retains only in-frame clones and omits some. Among under 300,000 clones, approximately 90% were seen once, and the ten largest hold 15% to 17%. Specimen: PBMCs or T cells enriched from blood (not recorded which). Receptors originate from a man aged 18 to 29 who had recovered from COVID-19.

CDR3 nucleotide sequence: TGTGCCAGCAGCCCCCAGACTTCGAGAGGCAATGAGCAGTTCTTC. Protein product: CASSPQTSRGNEQFF. The chain couples TRBV9 to TRBJ2-1; D gene unclear. The germline CDR1 and CDR2 sequences are SGDLS and YYNGEE. Trimming took 4 bases from V and 6 from J, leaving 17 bases between them. CDR3 size: 15 residues.

This clone was picked up a small number of times. This chain uses TRBV5-1 with TRBJ2-3; possibly TRBD1 for D (5 bases). Trimming took 4 bases from V and 1 from J, leaving 7 bases between them. CDR3 size: 13 residues. CDR1 and CDR2 (germline): SGHRS, YFSETQ. The CDR3 spells CASSVQGTDTQYF. The CDR3 nucleotides are TGCGCCAGCAGCGTACAGGGCACAGATACGCAGTATTTT.

J is TRBJ1-4 and V is TRBV30; D possibly corresponds to TRBD1 (5 bases). Germline V CDR1 and CDR2: GTSNPN, SVGIG (reference sequence). There are 17 residues in the CDR3. Trimming took off 5 bases at V and 2 bases at J, with 21 bases between the two ends. CDR3: CAWYADGLGVTNEKLFF. CDR3 sequence (DNA): TGTGCCTGGTATGCTGACGGTTTAGGGGTCACTAATGAAAAACTGTTTTTT. Full variable domain (rest looked up from reference TRBV30 and TRBJ1-4): SQTIHQWPATLVQPVGSPLSLECTVEGTSNPNLYWYRQAAGRGLQLLFYSVGIGQISSEVPQNLSASRPQDRQFILSSKKLLLSDSGFYLCAWYADGLGVTNEKLFFGSGTQLSVL.

In the case of this clone: Other DNA variants within this sample encode the same CDR3. V and J are TRBV5-4 and TRBJ2-3, with a weak D call TRBD1 (7 bases). Germline V CDR1 and CDR2: SGHNT, YYREEE (reference sequence). The CDR3 covers 15 residues. The V end was cut by 1 base, the J end by 4 bases, with 13 bases between. Written as DNA, the CDR3 is TGTGCCAGCAGCTTGAGGACAGGAGGGGCAGATACGCAGTATTTT. Translating gives CASSLRTGGADTQYF.

This chain connects TRBV5-8 to TRBJ1-5; D is undetermined. Germline lookup yields CDR1 SGHTS and CDR2 YDEGEE. The CDR3 is 17 amino acids. Trimming cost V 4 bases and J 2 bases, with 19 bases left between them. CDR3 bases: TGTGCCAGCAGCCCCCGGGTTCAATCCCATGGCAATCAGCCCCAGCATTTT. Its translation is CASSPRVQSHGNQPQHF.

This chain joins TRBV28 and TRBJ2-5; 8 positions agree with TRBD1. In germline, CDR1 is MDHEN, CDR2 SYDVKM. V gave up 4 bases and J gave up 3 bases; unmatched junction bases: 13. The CDR3 runs 17 residues. DNA for the CDR3: TGTGCCAGCAGTTCCCCCAAGCTCTGGACAGGGAAAGAGACCCAGTACTTC. Translation gives CASSSPKLWTGKETQYF.

The chain couples TRBV19 to TRBJ1-5; TRBD1 matches at 11 bases. The CDR3 has 15 amino acids. Trimming at V came to 4 bases and at J to 6 bases, leaving 5 bases not matched to a gene. Germline-derived CDR1 and CDR2 are LNHDA and SQIVND (reference sequence). The CDR3 coding sequence is TGTGCCAGTAGTACCTGGACAGGGGGCATTCAGCCCCAGCATTTT. Amino acid sequence: CASSTWTGGIQPQHF.

This rearrangement joins TRBV12-3 or TRBV12-4 to TRBJ2-7; the D gene is possibly TRBD1 (5 bases). Trimming shortened V by 4 bases and J by 7 bases, and 14 bases separated the two germline ends. This CDR3 region has 13 residues. Written as DNA, the CDR3 is TGTGCCAGCAGTTCAGAGGTCAGGGTTGAGCAGTACTTC. Protein product: CASSSEVRVEQYF.

The chain is built from TRBV27 and TRBJ1-5; D is uncertain. There are 13 residues in the CDR3. Trimming pared 2 bases from V and 4 bases from J, leaving 6 bases between. Germline CDR1 reads MNHEY; CDR2 reads SMNVEV (reference sequence). CDR3 in amino acids: CASSLAGNQPQHF. In DNA, the CDR3 is TGTGCCAGCAGTTTAGCGGGGAATCAGCCCCAGCATTTT.

The CDR3 spells CASSLVGTGGYEQYF. CDR3 nucleotides: TGCGCCAGCAGCCTAGTAGGGACAGGCGGCTACGAGCAGTACTTC. The J gene is TRBJ2-7, the V gene TRBV4-1, with 8 bases lining up with TRBD1. V lost 4 bases and J lost 3; bases outside the gene matches: 8. Per germline, CDR1 MGHRA and CDR2 YSYEKL. This CDR3 comprises 15 residues.

The CDR3 loop is CASSSLDTRIGGYTF. Here the CDR3 DNA reads TGTGCCAGCAGTTCCCTGGACACCCGAATCGGAGGCTACACCTTC. The chain has TRBV27 and TRBJ1-2; D perhaps matches TRBD1 (5 bases). V lost 4 bases to trimming and J lost 8 bases, with 20 bases between them. This CDR3 spans 15 amino acids. Looked up from germline, CDR1 is MNHEY and CDR2 is SMNVEV (reference sequence).

This clone was picked up a small number of times. V gene TRBV4-1 combines with J gene TRBJ1-2; D remains ambiguous. With 0 bases removed from V and 5 bases from J, the gap between germline ends came to 16 bases. Germline-derived CDR1 and CDR2 are MGHRA and YSYEKL. This CDR3 contains 16 residues. The CDR3 DNA sequence: TGCGCCAGCAGCCAAGATGGGTCCGGCGGCCAATATGGCTACACCTTC. It encodes CASSQDGSGGQYGYTF.

The chain combines TRBV27 with TRBJ2-1; a possible D gene is TRBD2 (5 bases). Trimming removed 5 bases at V and 4 bases at J, with 12 bases between. Looked up from germline, CDR1 is MNHEY and CDR2 is SMNVEV (reference sequence). This CDR3 has 14 amino acids. The CDR3 loop reads CASSIPGGYNEQFF. CDR3 DNA sequence: TGTGCCAGCAGTATTCCGGGCGGGTACAATGAGCAGTTCTTC.

Details on this clone: Other DNA sequences from this sample encode an identical CDR3 as well. The genes are TRBV9 and TRBJ1-1, with D maybe TRBD1 (5 bases). V lost 0 bases to trimming and J lost 4 bases, with 7 bases between them. Germline assignment: CDR1 SGDLS and CDR2 YYNGEE. This CDR3 is 13 amino acids long. CDR3 loop: CASSVEGVTEAFF. CDR3 nucleotides: TGTGCCAGCAGCGTAGAAGGGGTCACTGAAGCTTTCTTT.

The gene calls are TRBV19 and TRBJ1-2, with 11 bases lining up with TRBD1. CDR1 is LNHDA and CDR2 is SQIVND in the germline V gene (reference sequence). V lost 8 bases, J lost 4 bases, and 3 bases stayed unmatched. This CDR3 is 13 amino acids long. CDR3 nucleotides: TGTGCCAGTCGGACAGGGGGCGCCTATGGCTACACCTTC. This codes for CASRTGGAYGYTF.

The genes are TRBV4-1 and TRBJ2-5; perhaps TRBD2 as D (5 bases). CDR1 and CDR2 from the germline V gene are MGHRA and YSYEKL. The CDR3 is 16 residues long. V lost 3 bases to trimming and J lost 2 bases, with 16 bases between them. CDR3 in DNA: TGCGCCAGCAGCCAGATGGAGGACGGAAGACAAGAGACCCAGTACTTC. Its translation: CASSQMEDGRQETQYF.

This clone was seen just once. CDR3 residues: CATSDPGLAGNNEQFF. CDR3 sequence (DNA): TGTGCCACCAGTGATCCGGGACTAGCGGGAAACAATGAGCAGTTCTTC. V is TRBV24-1 and J is TRBJ2-1; TRBD2 matches at 13 bases. CDR1 is KGHDR and CDR2 is SFDVKD in the germline V gene. The trim removed 3 bases at V and 5 bases at J, leaving 3 bases unmatched. This CDR3 region has 16 residues.